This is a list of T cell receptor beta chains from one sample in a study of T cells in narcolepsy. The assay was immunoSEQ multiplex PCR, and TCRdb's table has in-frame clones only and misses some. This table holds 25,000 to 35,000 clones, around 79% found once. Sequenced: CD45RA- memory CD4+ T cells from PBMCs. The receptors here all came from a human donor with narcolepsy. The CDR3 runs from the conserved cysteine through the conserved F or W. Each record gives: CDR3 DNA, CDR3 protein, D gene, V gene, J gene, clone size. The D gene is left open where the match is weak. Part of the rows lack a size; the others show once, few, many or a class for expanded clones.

DNA: TGCGCCAGCAGCCAACCCCAAGAGACCCAGTACTTC
CDR3: CASSQPQETQYF
D: NA
V: TRBV4-1
J: TRBJ2-5
size: NA

DNA: TGTGCCAGCAGCTCCCGGACTGCGCGTATCTCTTCTGGAAACACCATATATTTT
CDR3: CASSSRTARISSGNTIYF
D: NA
V: TRBV7-2
J: TRBJ1-3
size: NA

DNA: TGTGCCAGCAGCTTACGGGGAATGGGTGAGCAGTTCTTC
CDR3: CASSLRGMGEQFF
D: NA
V: TRBV11-3
J: TRBJ2-1
size: NA

DNA: TGTGCCAGCAGCTTATTAGCGGAGTCGGGGGAGACCCAGTACTTC
CDR3: CASSLLAESGETQYF
D: NA
V: TRBV7-2
J: TRBJ2-5
size: NA

DNA: TGTGCCAGTAGTAAACTGACCCTTAGAATGAACACTGAAGCTTTCTTT
CDR3: CASSKLTLRMNTEAFF
D: NA
V: TRBV19
J: TRBJ1-1
size: NA

DNA: TGCGCCAGCAGCCAAGACGGGCGGGCCACAGATACGCAATATTTT
CDR3: CASSQDGRATDTQYF
D: NA
V: TRBV4-3
J: TRBJ2-3
size: NA

DNA: TGTGCCAGCAGTTCGTTCGGAGTGGCCAAAAACATTCAGTACTTC
CDR3: CASSSFGVAKNIQYF
D: NA
V: TRBV6-6
J: TRBJ2-4
size: NA

DNA: TGTGCTAGCAGCACCCAGGGGGCGACAGATACGCAGTATTTT
CDR3: CASSTQGATDTQYF
D: TRBD1
V: TRBV7-7
J: TRBJ2-3
size: NA

DNA: TGTGCCAGCAGCGTAGGGAACAGTGCAGGGCTCGAGCAGTACTTC
CDR3: CASSVGNSAGLEQYF
D: NA
V: TRBV9
J: TRBJ2-7
size: NA

DNA: TGTGCCAGCTCACCGGGACTGGGCGACACCATATATTTT
CDR3: CASSPGLGDTIYF
D: NA
V: TRBV18
J: TRBJ1-3
size: once

DNA: TGTGCCAGCAAATTTACCGGGACTGATAACAATGAGCAGTTCTTC
CDR3: CASKFTGTDNNEQFF
D: NA
V: TRBV19
J: TRBJ2-1
size: NA

DNA: TGTGCCAGCTCACTAAGACAGGGGCCGACCCAAGAGACCCAGTACTTC
CDR3: CASSLRQGPTQETQYF
D: TRBD1
V: TRBV18
J: TRBJ2-5
size: NA

DNA: TGTGCCAGCAGCTTAGGTGGACCGGTGAACACTGAAGCTTTCTTT
CDR3: CASSLGGPVNTEAFF
D: NA
V: TRBV11-3
J: TRBJ1-1
size: NA

DNA: TGTGCCAGCAGCCTGGGGCCCACAGATACGCAGTATTTT
CDR3: CASSLGPTDTQYF
D: NA
V: TRBV6-4
J: TRBJ2-3
size: NA

DNA: TGTGCCAGCAGCTTAGCCCGCGCGGGAGTTGGTACGCAGTATTTT
CDR3: CASSLARAGVGTQYF
D: TRBD2
V: TRBV7-8
J: TRBJ2-3
size: once

DNA: TGTGCCAGCAGTCCCCAAGGACTAACCGGGGAGCTGTTTTTT
CDR3: CASSPQGLTGELFF
D: NA
V: TRBV28
J: TRBJ2-2
size: NA

DNA: TGTGCCAGTACCGCGGACTATGGCTACACCTTC
CDR3: CASTADYGYTF
D: NA
V: TRBV19
J: TRBJ1-2
size: NA

DNA: TGTGCCAGCAGTCGAACTAGCGGGTCAGCGTACGAGCAGTACTTC
CDR3: CASSRTSGSAYEQYF
D: TRBD2
V: TRBV11-2
J: TRBJ2-7
size: NA

DNA: TGTGCCAGCAGCGTAGGAGGCGGGAGAAGGACCGGGGAGCTGTTTTTT
CDR3: CASSVGGGRRTGELFF
D: TRBD2
V: TRBV9
J: TRBJ2-2
size: NA

DNA: TGTGCCAGCAGCGCCGAAGGGACAGTGAACACTGAAGCTTTCTTT
CDR3: CASSAEGTVNTEAFF
D: TRBD1
V: TRBV9
J: TRBJ1-1
size: NA

DNA: TGTGCCAGCAGCTTGCGTCGGGGAACTAGCACAGATACGCAGTATTTT
CDR3: CASSLRRGTSTDTQYF
D: NA
V: TRBV5-4
J: TRBJ2-3
size: once

DNA: TGTGCCTCCGATACTACAGGATCTGGAAACACCATATATTTT
CDR3: CASDTTGSGNTIYF
D: NA
V: TRBV30
J: TRBJ1-3
size: once

DNA: TGCGCCAGCAGCCTTCTAGCGACAGGCTCCTATGGCTACACCTTC
CDR3: CASSLLATGSYGYTF
D: NA
V: TRBV5-1
J: TRBJ1-2
size: NA

DNA: TGTGCCAGCACTCCGATCGGGGGGCAGGGGCTAGGTGAGCAGTACTTC
CDR3: CASTPIGGQGLGEQYF
D: NA
V: TRBV28
J: TRBJ2-5
size: NA

DNA: TGCAGTGCTAGAAAGGGAGAGACCCAGTACTTC
CDR3: CSARKGETQYF
D: NA
V: TRBV20-1
J: TRBJ2-5
size: NA

DNA: TGTGCCAGCACAGGGTCCGCTGGAGCTCAGCCCCAGCATTTT
CDR3: CASTGSAGAQPQHF
D: NA
V: TRBV2
J: TRBJ1-5
size: few

DNA: TGTGCCAGCAGCCCCAACGCAGCGATCCCCACAGATACGCAGTATTTT
CDR3: CASSPNAAIPTDTQYF
D: NA
V: TRBV9
J: TRBJ2-3
size: NA

DNA: TGTGCCAGCTGGCCCCCATCGACAGGATTCACCTACGAGCAGTACTTC
CDR3: CASWPPSTGFTYEQYF
D: NA
V: TRBV5-6
J: TRBJ2-7
size: NA

DNA: TGTGCCAGCAGCTTGGGTAGCGGGAGGGTGGAGACCCAGTACTTC
CDR3: CASSLGSGRVETQYF
D: TRBD2
V: TRBV5-4
J: TRBJ2-5
size: NA

DNA: TGTGCCAGCAACCTAAGGGGTCGGGCAACTAACAATGAGCAGTTCTTC
CDR3: CASNLRGRATNNEQFF
D: NA
V: TRBV7-2
J: TRBJ2-1
size: NA

DNA: TGTGCCAGCAGCCAAGCGTTCCTAGCGGACCCCTCCTACGAGCAGTACTTC
CDR3: CASSQAFLADPSYEQYF
D: TRBD2
V: TRBV4-2
J: TRBJ2-7
size: NA

DNA: TGTGCCAGCAGCCCGGAACAGGGGCGAAGGGAGACCCAGTACTTC
CDR3: CASSPEQGRRETQYF
D: TRBD1
V: TRBV5-6
J: TRBJ2-5
size: NA

DNA: TGTGCCAGTAGTACGACAGGGGGCAATCAGCCCCAGCATTTT
CDR3: CASSTTGGNQPQHF
D: TRBD1
V: TRBV19
J: TRBJ1-5
size: few

DNA: TGTGCCAGCAGCACGGGACAGATCTATGGCTACACCTTC
CDR3: CASSTGQIYGYTF
D: TRBD1
V: TRBV28
J: TRBJ1-2
size: NA

DNA: TGTGCCAGCAGCTCCCTCAGGGAGAACACTGAAGCTTTCTTT
CDR3: CASSSLRENTEAFF
D: NA
V: TRBV7-9
J: TRBJ1-1
size: NA

DNA: TGTGCCAGCAGCTGGGGGGTAGGGGACAGGACAACAGATACGCAGTATTTT
CDR3: CASSWGVGDRTTDTQYF
D: TRBD1
V: TRBV5-7
J: TRBJ2-3
size: NA

DNA: TGTGCCAGTCGGCCACAGGGGGGTATGCAGCCCCAGCATTTT
CDR3: CASRPQGGMQPQHF
D: TRBD1
V: TRBV28
J: TRBJ1-5
size: NA

DNA: TGTGCCAGCAGTGTCCAGGGGAACTATGGCTACACCTTC
CDR3: CASSVQGNYGYTF
D: NA
V: TRBV6-5
J: TRBJ1-2
size: NA

DNA: TGTGCCAGCAGTTTATCAGGCCACTATGGCTACACCTTC
CDR3: CASSLSGHYGYTF
D: NA
V: TRBV27
J: TRBJ1-2
size: few

DNA: TGTGCCAGCAGCTCGTTGACTAGCGGGAAAACAGATACGCAGTATTTT
CDR3: CASSSLTSGKTDTQYF
D: TRBD2
V: TRBV7-2
J: TRBJ2-3
size: few

DNA: TGTGCCTGGAGTGTACTAACGGGGGCGCGAACCGGGGAGCTGTTTTTT
CDR3: CAWSVLTGARTGELFF
D: NA
V: TRBV30
J: TRBJ2-2
size: NA

DNA: TGTGCCAGCAGCTCGCAGGATACACGGAACACTGAAGCTTTCTTT
CDR3: CASSSQDTRNTEAFF
D: NA
V: TRBV7-2
J: TRBJ1-1
size: NA